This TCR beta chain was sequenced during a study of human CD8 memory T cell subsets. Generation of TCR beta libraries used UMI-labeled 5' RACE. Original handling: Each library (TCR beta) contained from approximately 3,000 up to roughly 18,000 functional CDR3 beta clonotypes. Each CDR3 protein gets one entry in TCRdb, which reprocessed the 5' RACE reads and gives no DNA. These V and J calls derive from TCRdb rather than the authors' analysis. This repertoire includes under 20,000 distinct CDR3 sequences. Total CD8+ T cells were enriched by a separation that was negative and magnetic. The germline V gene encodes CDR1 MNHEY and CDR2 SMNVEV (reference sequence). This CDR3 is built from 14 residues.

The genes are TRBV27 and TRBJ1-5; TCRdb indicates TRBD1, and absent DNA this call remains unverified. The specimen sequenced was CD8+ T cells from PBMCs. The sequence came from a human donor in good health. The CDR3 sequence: CASSVTGSNQPQHF.